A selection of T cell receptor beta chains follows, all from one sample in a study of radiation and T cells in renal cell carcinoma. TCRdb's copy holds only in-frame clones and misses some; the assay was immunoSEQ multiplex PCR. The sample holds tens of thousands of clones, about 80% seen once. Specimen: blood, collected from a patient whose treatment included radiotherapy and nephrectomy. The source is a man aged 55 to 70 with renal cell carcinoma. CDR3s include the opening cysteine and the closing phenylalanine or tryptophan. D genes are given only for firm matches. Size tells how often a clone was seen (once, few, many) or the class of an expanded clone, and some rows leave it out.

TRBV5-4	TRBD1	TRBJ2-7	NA	CASSPGGTGYVEQYF	TGTGCCAGCAGCCCCGGTGGGACAGGGTACGTGGAGCAGTACTTC
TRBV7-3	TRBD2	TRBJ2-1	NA	CASSLGTSDYNEQFF	TGTGCCAGCAGCCTCGGGACTAGCGATTACAATGAGCAGTTCTTC
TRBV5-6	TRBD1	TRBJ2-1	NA	CASSLYQGASYNEQFF	TGTGCCAGCAGCTTGTATCAGGGGGCCTCTTACAATGAGCAGTTCTTC
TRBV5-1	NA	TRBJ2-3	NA	CASSLDGSNTDTQYF	TGCGCCAGCAGCTTGGACGGGAGTAACACAGATACGCAGTATTTT
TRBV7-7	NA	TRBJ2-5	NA	CASSSGETQYF	TGTGCCAGCAGCTCTGGGGAGACCCAGTACTTC
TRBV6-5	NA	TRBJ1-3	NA	CASYDGNTIYF	TGTGCCAGCTATGATGGAAACACCATATATTTT
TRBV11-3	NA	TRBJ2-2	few	CASSHYVTNTGELFF	TGTGCCAGCAGTCATTATGTAACGAACACCGGGGAGCTGTTTTTT
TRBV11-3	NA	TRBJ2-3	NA	CASSLDSTNTDTQYF	TGTGCCAGCAGCTTAGACTCGACCAACACAGATACGCAGTATTTT
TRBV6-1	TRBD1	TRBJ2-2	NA	CASRAGTGRAGELFF	TGTGCCAGCAGGGCCGGGACAGGGAGAGCCGGGGAGCTGTTTTTT
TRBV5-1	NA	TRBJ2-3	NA	CASSAVTGPADTQYF	TGCGCCAGCAGCGCCGTAACGGGACCGGCAGATACGCAGTATTTT
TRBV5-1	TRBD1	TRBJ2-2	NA	CASSVQTGGTGELFF	TGCGCCAGCAGTGTTCAGACAGGGGGCACCGGGGAGCTGTTTTTT
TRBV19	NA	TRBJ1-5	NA	CASSMRTANNQPQHF	TGTGCCAGTAGTATGAGGACAGCTAACAATCAGCCCCAGCATTTT
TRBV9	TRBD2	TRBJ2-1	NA	CASSDPVGTTSGVRGIGDEQFF	TGTGCCAGCAGCGACCCTGTGGGCACGACTAGCGGTGTGCGGGGGATAGGGGATGAGCAGTTCTTC
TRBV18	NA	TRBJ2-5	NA	CASSPGQGGETQYF	TGTGCCAGCTCACCAGGACAGGGAGGGGAGACCCAGTACTTC
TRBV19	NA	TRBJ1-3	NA	CAGSRSGNTIYF	TGTGCCGGTAGCCGATCTGGAAACACCATATATTTT
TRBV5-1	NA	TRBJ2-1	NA	CASISDNLYNEQFF	TGCGCCAGCATCTCCGACAACCTGTACAATGAGCAGTTCTTC
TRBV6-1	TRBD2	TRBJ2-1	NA	CASSRLAGTEQFF	TGTGCCAGCAGCAGACTAGCTGGGACGGAGCAGTTCTTC
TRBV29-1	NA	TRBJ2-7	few	CSVEAGTRGQGSYEQYF	TGCAGCGTTGAGGCCGGGACTAGGGGACAGGGCTCCTACGAGCAGTACTTC
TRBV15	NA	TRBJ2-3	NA	CATSRESLATDTQYF	TGTGCCACCAGCAGAGAATCCCTAGCGACAGATACGCAGTATTTT
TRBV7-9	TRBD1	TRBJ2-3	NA	CASSSGQGADTQYF	TGTGCCAGCAGCTCCGGACAGGGGGCAGATACGCAGTATTTT
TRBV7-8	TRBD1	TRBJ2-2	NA	CASSLRTGKAGELFF	TGTGCCAGCAGCCTCCGGACAGGGAAGGCCGGGGAGCTGTTTTTT
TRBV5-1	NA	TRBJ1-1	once	CASSPHASNTEAFF	TGCGCCAGCAGCCCCCACGCATCGAACACTGAAGCTTTCTTT
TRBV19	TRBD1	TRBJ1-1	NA	CASSTTGDTEAFF	TGTGCCAGTAGTACGACAGGGGACACTGAAGCTTTCTTT
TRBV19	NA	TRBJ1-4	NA	CASSLAGPWNEKLFF	TGTGCCAGTAGCTTGGCCGGGCCTTGGAATGAAAAACTGTTTTTT
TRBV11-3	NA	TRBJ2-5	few	CASSLERWGTQYF	TGTGCCAGCAGCTTAGAGCGGTGGGGGACCCAGTACTTC